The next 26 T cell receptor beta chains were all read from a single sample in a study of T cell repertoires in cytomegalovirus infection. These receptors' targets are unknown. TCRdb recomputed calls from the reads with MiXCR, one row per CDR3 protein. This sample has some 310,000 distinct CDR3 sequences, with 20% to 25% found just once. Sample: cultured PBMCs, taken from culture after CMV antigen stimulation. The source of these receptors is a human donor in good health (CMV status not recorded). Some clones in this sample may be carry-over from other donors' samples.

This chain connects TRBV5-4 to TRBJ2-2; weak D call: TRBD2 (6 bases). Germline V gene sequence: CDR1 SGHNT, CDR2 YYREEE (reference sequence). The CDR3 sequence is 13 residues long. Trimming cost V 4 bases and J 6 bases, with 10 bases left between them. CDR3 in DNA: TGTGCCAGCAGCGGGGGACTTTCCGGGGAGCTGTTTTTT. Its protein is CASSGGLSGELFF.

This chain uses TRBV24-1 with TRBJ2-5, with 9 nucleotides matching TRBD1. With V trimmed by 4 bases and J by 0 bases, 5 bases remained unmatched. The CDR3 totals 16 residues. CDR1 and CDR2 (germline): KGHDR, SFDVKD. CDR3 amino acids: CATSEHRGLHQETQYF. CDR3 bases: TGTGCCACCAGTGAACACAGGGGGCTCCACCAAGAGACCCAGTACTTC.

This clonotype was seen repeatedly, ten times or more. Written as DNA, the CDR3 is TGTGCCAGCAGCTTAGCGCAATGGAGTTACGAGCAGTACGTC. Translating gives CASSLAQWSYEQYV. This chain uses TRBV7-8 with TRBJ2-7; D remains unclear. CDR1 is SGHVS, CDR2 FQNEAQ, per germline. V lost 0 bases and J 4 bases, leaving 10 bases between the germline ends. The CDR3 is made up of 14 amino acids.

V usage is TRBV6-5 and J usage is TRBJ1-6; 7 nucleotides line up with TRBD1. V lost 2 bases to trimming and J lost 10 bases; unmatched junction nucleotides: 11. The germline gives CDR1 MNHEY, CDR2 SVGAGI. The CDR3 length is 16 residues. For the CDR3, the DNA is TGTGCCAGCAGTTACCGGGGACAGAGCGGTGGGTCACCCCTCCACTTT. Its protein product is CASSYRGQSGGSPLHF.

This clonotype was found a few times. The CDR3 sequence: CSASPPSPAGLSTDTQYF. The DNA of the CDR3 is TGCAGTGCTAGCCCACCCTCCCCAGCGGGACTTTCGACAGATACGCAGTATTTT. The V call is TRBV20-1, the J call TRBJ2-3, with TRBD2 matching 7 bases. V lost 3 bases to trimming and J lost 3 bases; unmatched junction nucleotides: 18. Germline assignment: CDR1 DFQATT and CDR2 SNEGSKA (reference sequence). CDR3 length: 18 amino acids.

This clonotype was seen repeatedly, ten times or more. The CDR3 DNA is TGTGCCAGCAGCCAAGAGTCAGATACGCAGTATTTT. As protein: CASSQESDTQYF. The gene calls are TRBV4-2 and TRBJ2-3; D ambiguous. V was clipped by 0 bases and J by 4 bases, with 2 bases between them. Germline CDR1 reads LGHNA; CDR2 reads YNFKEQ. There are 12 residues in the CDR3.

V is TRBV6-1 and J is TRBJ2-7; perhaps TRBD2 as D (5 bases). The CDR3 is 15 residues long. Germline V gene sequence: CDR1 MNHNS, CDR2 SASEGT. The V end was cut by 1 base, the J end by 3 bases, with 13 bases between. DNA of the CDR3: TGTGCCAGCAGTGAAGGACTAAGGGAAGTCTACGAGCAGTACGTC. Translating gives CASSEGLREVYEQYV.

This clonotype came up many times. CDR3 DNA: TGTGCCAGCAGTCCAAAAGGCAGCGGGAGTAGCACAGATACGCAGTATTTT. Amino acids: CASSPKGSGSSTDTQYF. The gene calls are TRBV12-3 or TRBV12-4 and TRBJ2-3, with TRBD2 matching 8 bases. J gave up 0 bases and V 5 bases, and 10 bases lay outside the gene matches. The CDR3 contains 17 residues.

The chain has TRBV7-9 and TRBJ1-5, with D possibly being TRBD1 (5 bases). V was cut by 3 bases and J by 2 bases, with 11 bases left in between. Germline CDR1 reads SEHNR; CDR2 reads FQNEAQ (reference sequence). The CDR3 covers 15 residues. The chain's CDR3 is CASSFGAWGNQPQHF. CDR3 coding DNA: TGTGCCAGCAGCTTTGGGGCGTGGGGCAATCAGCCCCAGCATTTT.

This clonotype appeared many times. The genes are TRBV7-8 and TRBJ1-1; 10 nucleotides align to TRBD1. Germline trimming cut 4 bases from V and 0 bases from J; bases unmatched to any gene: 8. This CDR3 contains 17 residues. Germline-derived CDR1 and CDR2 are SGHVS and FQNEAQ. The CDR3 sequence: CASSSDRGVLLNTEAFF. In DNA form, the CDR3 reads TGTGCCAGCAGCTCGGACAGGGGGGTTCTTTTGAACACTGAAGCTTTCTTT.

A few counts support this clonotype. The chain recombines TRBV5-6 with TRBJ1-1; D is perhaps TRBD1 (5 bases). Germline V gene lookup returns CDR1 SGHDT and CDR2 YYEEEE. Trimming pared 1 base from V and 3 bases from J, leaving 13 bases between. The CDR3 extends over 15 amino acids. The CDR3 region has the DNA TGTGCCAGCAGCTTGCAGGGAGGAGAGCACACTGAAGCTTTCTTT. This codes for CASSLQGGEHTEAFF.

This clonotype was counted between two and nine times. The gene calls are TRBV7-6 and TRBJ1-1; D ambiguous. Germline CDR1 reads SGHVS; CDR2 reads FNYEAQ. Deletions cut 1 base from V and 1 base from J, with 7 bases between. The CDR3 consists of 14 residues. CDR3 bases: TGTGCCAGCAGCTTAGTGGTATCGAACACTGAAGCTTTCTTT. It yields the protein CASSLVVSNTEAFF. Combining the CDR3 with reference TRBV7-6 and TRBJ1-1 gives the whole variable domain GAGVSQSPRYKVTKRGQDVALRCDPISGHVSLYWYRQALGQGPEFLTYFNYEAQQDKSGLPNDRFSAERPEGSISTLTIQRTEQRDSAMYRCASSLVVSNTEAFFGQGTRLTVV.

The CDR3 protein is CASSSSGTTDTQYF. DNA of the CDR3: TGTGCCAGCAGTTCTAGCGGTACAACAGATACGCAGTATTTT. The V gene is TRBV28, the J gene TRBJ2-3; 7 bases are a match to TRBD2. V lost 4 bases to trimming and J lost 3 bases; unmatched junction nucleotides: 4. The CDR3 is 14 residues long. Germline assignment: CDR1 MDHEN and CDR2 SYDVKM.

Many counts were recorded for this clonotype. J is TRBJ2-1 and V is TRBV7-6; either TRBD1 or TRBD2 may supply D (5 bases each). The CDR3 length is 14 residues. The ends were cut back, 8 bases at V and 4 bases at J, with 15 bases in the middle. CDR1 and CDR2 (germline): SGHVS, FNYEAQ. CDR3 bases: TGTGCCAGCGCCAAGGGGTGGGGGTACAATGAGCAGTTCTTC. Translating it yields CASAKGWGYNEQFF.

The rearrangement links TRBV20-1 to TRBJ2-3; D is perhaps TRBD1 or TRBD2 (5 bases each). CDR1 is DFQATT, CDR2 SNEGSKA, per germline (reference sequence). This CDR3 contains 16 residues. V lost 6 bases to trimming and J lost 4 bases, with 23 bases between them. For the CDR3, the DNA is TGCAGTGCCAAAGGCTCAGACGGGGCCGCCCCAGATACGCAGTATTTT. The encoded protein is CSAKGSDGAAPDTQYF.

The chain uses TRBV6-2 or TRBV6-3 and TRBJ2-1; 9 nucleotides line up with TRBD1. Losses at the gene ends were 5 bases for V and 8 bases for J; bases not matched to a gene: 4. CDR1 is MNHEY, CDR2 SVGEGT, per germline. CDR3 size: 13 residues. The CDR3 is CASSSRQGDEQFF. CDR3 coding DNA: TGTGCCAGCAGTAGCCGACAGGGGGATGAGCAGTTCTTC.

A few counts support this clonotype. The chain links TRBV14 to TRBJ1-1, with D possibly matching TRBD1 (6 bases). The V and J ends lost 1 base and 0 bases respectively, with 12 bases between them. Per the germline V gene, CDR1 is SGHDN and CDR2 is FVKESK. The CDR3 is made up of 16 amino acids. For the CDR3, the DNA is TGTGCCAGCAGCCAAGCGGCAGGGGCCATGAACACTGAAGCTTTCTTT. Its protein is CASSQAAGAMNTEAFF.

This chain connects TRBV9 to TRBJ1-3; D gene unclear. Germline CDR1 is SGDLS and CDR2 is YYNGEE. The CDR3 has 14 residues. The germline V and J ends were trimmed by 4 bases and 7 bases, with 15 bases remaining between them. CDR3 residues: CASSPGFPSNTIYF. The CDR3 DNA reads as TGTGCCAGCAGCCCGGGTTTCCCCTCCAACACCATATATTTT.

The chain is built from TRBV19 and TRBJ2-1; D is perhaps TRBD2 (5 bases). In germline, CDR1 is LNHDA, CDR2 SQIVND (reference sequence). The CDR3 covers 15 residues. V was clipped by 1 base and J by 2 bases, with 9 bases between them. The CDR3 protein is CASSIGGSTYNEQFF. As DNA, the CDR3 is TGTGCCAGTAGTATAGGCGGGTCCACCTACAATGAGCAGTTCTTC.

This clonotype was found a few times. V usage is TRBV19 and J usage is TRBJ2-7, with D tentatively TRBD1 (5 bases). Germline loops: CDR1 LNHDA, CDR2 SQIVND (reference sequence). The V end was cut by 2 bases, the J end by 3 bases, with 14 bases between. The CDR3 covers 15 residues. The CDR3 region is CASSIRGPGNYEQYF. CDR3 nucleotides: TGTGCCAGTAGTATAAGGGGCCCAGGGAACTACGAGCAGTACTTC.

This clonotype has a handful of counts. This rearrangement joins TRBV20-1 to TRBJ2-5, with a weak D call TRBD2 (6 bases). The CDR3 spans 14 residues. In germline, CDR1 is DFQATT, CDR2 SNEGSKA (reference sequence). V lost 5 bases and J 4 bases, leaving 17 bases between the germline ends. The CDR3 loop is CSAEYEGLGETQYF. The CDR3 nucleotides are TGCAGTGCTGAATACGAGGGACTGGGAGAGACCCAGTACTTC.

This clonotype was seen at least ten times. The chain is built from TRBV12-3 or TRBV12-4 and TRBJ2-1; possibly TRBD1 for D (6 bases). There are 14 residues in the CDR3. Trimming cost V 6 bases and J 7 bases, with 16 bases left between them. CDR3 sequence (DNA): TGTGCCAGCAGCCCATTGGGGGCCGGTAATGAGCAGTTCTTC. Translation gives CASSPLGAGNEQFF.

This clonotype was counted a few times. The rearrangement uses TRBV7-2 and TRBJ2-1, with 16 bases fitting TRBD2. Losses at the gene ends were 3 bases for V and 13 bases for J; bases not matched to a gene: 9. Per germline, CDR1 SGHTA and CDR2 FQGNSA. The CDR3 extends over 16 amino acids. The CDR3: CASSFDSGLAGGRQFF. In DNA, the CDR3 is TGTGCCAGCAGCTTCGACTCGGGACTAGCGGGAGGGCGTCAGTTCTTC.

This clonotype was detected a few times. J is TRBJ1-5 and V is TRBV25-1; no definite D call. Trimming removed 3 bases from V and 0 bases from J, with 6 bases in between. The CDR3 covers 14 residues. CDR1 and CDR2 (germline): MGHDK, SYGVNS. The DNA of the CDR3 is TGTGCCAGCAGTGATGCCCCTAGCAATCAGCCCCAGCATTTT. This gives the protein CASSDAPSNQPQHF.

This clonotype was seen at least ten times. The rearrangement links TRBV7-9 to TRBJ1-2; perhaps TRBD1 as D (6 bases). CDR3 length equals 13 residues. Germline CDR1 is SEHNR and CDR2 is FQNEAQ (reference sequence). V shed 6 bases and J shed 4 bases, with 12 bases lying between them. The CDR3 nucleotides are TGTGCCAGCAGTCCTCGACAGGTCTATGGCTACACCTTC. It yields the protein CASSPRQVYGYTF. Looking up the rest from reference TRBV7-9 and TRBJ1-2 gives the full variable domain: DTGVSQNPRHKITKRGQNVTFRCDPISEHNRLYWYRQTLGQGPEFLTYFQNEAQLEKSRLLSDRFSAERPKGSFSTLEIQRTEQGDSAMYLCASSPRQVYGYTFGSGTRLTVV.

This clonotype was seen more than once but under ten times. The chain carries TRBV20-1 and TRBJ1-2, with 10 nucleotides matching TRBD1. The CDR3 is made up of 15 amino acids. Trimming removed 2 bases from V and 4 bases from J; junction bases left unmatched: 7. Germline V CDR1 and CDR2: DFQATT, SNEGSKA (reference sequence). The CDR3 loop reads CSARKGTGESYGYTF. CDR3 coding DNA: TGCAGTGCTAGAAAAGGGACAGGGGAGTCCTATGGCTACACCTTC.